This T cell receptor (beta chain) was retrieved from a study of T cells after yellow fever vaccination. The 5'RACE template-switching step produced TCR cDNA and added a universal primer site and UMIs. TCRdb re-derived calls from the 5' RACE reads in MiXCR, one entry per CDR3 protein. The sample has 400,000 or so distinct CDR3 sequences, around a tenth seen once; the top ten hold more than 15%. Study-level points and caveats: Primary-vaccination clones mostly resurfaced post-booster (nearly 97% CD4, approximately 87% CD8).

This clonotype turned up a few times. As yet, its antigen is unknown. The germline V and J ends were trimmed by 3 bases and 4 bases, with 7 bases remaining between them. The CDR3 spans 12 residues. CDR1 and CDR2 (germline): LGHDT, YNNKEL (reference sequence). V usage is TRBV3-1 and J usage is TRBJ2-7; D is unclear. The clonotype originates from a man younger than 35 who received the YFV17D yellow fever vaccine. Sequences were derived from PBMCs, sampled on the day of the first yellow fever vaccination. CDR3 protein: CASSQYNYEQYF. For the CDR3, the DNA is TGTGCCAGCAGCCAGTATAATTACGAGCAGTACTTC.